The 21 T cell receptor beta chains listed next were all sequenced from one sample in a study of cytomegalovirus exposure and HLA in healthy donors. The primer mix had 60 Vbeta and 13 Jbeta primers. Measured with immunoSEQ multiplex PCR; TCRdb has only the in-frame clones, and not every one. Counted here are nearly 200,000 clones, approximately 85% occurring once; the ten biggest clones make up over 5%. The sequenced sample was PBMCs. All receptors derive from a woman aged 45-60 years in good health and CMV-seropositive.

V usage is TRBV19 and J usage is TRBJ2-2; TRBD2 matches at 9 bases. The V gene end was trimmed by 6 bases and the J gene end by 5 bases; junction bases not matched to a gene: 7. Germline CDR1 reads LNHDA; CDR2 reads SQIVND (reference sequence). This CDR3 is 15 amino acids long. CDR3 residues: CASSTGLAMTGELFF. CDR3 DNA: TGTGCCAGTAGCACGGGACTAGCTATGACCGGGGAGCTGTTTTTT.

The rearrangement links TRBV7-9 to TRBJ2-3, with 11 bases aligning to TRBD2. This CDR3 contains 18 residues. V gave up 2 bases and J gave up 4 bases; unmatched junction bases: 11. Germline V gene data show CDR1 as SEHNR and CDR2 as FQNEAQ (reference sequence). CDR3 protein: CASSLSLQLAGDSDTQYF. The DNA for the CDR3 is TGTGCCAGCAGCTTATCACTGCAACTAGCGGGGGATTCAGATACGCAGTATTTT.

J is TRBJ2-7 and V is TRBV6-7; 12 positions agree with TRBD2. TRBV6-7 belongs to the ORF category, with a function that is uncertain. V gave up 4 bases and J gave up 4 bases; unmatched junction bases: 20. CDR3 length equals 20 residues. This CDR3 reads CASSSRPGLAGCTVGYEQYF. CDR3 nucleotide sequence: TGTGCCAGCAGTTCGCGCCCCGGACTAGCGGGATGTACGGTGGGGTACGAGCAGTACTTC.

There are a few counts of this clone. The CDR3 spells CASSFEGSGLYEQYF. The CDR3 DNA reads as TGTGCCAGCAGTTTTGAGGGTTCGGGCTTATACGAGCAGTACTTC. The rearrangement joins TRBV28 to TRBJ2-7; tentatively, D is TRBD2 (5 bases). The CDR3 length is 15 residues. CDR1 is MDHEN and CDR2 is SYDVKM in the germline V gene. The V end lost 3 bases, the J end lost 4 bases, and 16 bases lay between the germline ends.

The sample holds a few counts of this clone. The chain recombines TRBV10-3 with TRBJ1-1, with D unclear. V gave up 3 bases and J gave up 3 bases, with 20 bases separating them. The germline V gene encodes CDR1 ENHRY and CDR2 SYGVKD. The CDR3 is 17 amino acids. The CDR3 reads CAISDPREGGWHTEAFF. In DNA, the CDR3 is TGTGCCATCAGTGACCCAAGAGAAGGAGGTTGGCACACTGAAGCTTTCTTT.

The chain recombines TRBV19 with TRBJ2-7; 8 nucleotides agree with TRBD2. The V and J ends lost 6 bases and 5 bases, in that order; junction bases with no gene match: 24. The germline gives CDR1 LNHDA, CDR2 SQIVND (reference sequence). CDR3 size: 19 residues. CDR3 protein: CASRPDRGGEPRDFDEQYF. As DNA, the CDR3 is TGTGCCAGTAGGCCCGACCGGGGGGGAGAACCAAGGGATTTCGACGAGCAGTACTTC.

DNA of the CDR3: TGTGCCAGCAGCCGACAGGGGGCTGACACTGAAGCTTTCTTT. Protein: CASSRQGADTEAFF. The rearrangement joins TRBV5-4 to TRBJ1-1; 10 bases match TRBD1. J was trimmed by 3 bases and V by 4 bases; bases with no gene match: 3. The CDR3 length is 14 residues. CDR1 SGHNT and CDR2 YYREEE come from the germline V gene (reference sequence).

The genes are TRBV7-9 and TRBJ2-7, with D possibly matching TRBD2 (6 bases). Germline V lookup: CDR1 SEHNR, CDR2 FQNEAQ (reference sequence). V gave up 4 bases and J gave up 7 bases, with 11 bases separating them. This CDR3 is 12 amino acids long. This CDR3 is CASSSGRGEQYF. The DNA for the CDR3 is TGTGCCAGCAGCTCTGGACGGGGGGAGCAGTACTTC.

The chain recombines TRBV10-3 with TRBJ2-1; 7 bases agree with TRBD1. The trim removed 8 bases at V and 10 bases at J, leaving 14 bases unmatched. The CDR3 is made up of 14 amino acids. Germline values: CDR1 ENHRY, CDR2 SYGVKD. The CDR3 DNA reads as TGTGCCATCGGGCAGGGGGAGCCCAATGAAGAGCAGTTCTTC. Its protein product is CAIGQGEPNEEQFF.

This clone was found a few times. The V call is TRBV5-4, the J call TRBJ2-2; 10 bases are shared with TRBD2. Trimming took 3 bases from V and 6 from J; bases not matched to a gene: 5. CDR1 is SGHNT and CDR2 is YYREEE in the germline V gene (reference sequence). The CDR3 runs to 15 residues. The CDR3 DNA reads TGTGCCAGCAGCTCTGGTCTAGCGGGGGCCGGGGAGCTGTTTTTT. Protein product: CASSSGLAGAGELFF.

The genes are TRBV6-5 and TRBJ1-1; D not resolved. Trimming removed 0 bases at V and 1 base at J, with 9 bases between. The germline V gene has CDR1 MNHEY and CDR2 SVGAGI. This CDR3 contains 15 residues. The CDR3 bases are TGTGCCAGCAGTTACTCGATCGGGGAGAACACTGAAGCTTTCTTT. It is translated as CASSYSIGENTEAFF.

The rearrangement uses TRBV4-3 and TRBJ2-5, with D maybe TRBD2 (5 bases). CDR3 length equals 14 residues. Germline values: CDR1 LGHNA, CDR2 YSLEER. Trimming removed 3 bases at V and 5 bases at J, with 13 bases between. CDR3 DNA sequence: TGCGCCAGCAGCCATTCTGCCACGGGGGAGACCCAGTACTTC. The encoded protein is CASSHSATGETQYF.

This chain links TRBV5-1 with TRBJ2-5, with TRBD1 as a possible D gene (6 bases). Trimming removed 0 bases from V and 3 bases from J, with 9 bases in between. The CDR3 contains 14 residues. Germline CDR1 reads SGHRS; CDR2 reads YFSETQ. This chain's CDR3 is CASSLASGEETQYF. The CDR3, as DNA: TGCGCCAGCAGCTTGGCGTCAGGGGAAGAGACCCAGTACTTC.

The J gene is TRBJ2-2, the V gene TRBV6-4, with D unresolved. The CDR3 length is 13 residues. Trimming pared 10 bases from V and 5 bases from J, leaving 14 bases between. Looked up from germline, CDR1 is MRHNA and CDR2 is SNTAGT. The CDR3 is CATSRVPTGELFF. The DNA for the CDR3 is TGTGCCACCAGCCGAGTACCAACCGGGGAGCTGTTTTTT.

Here the CDR3 DNA reads TGTGCCAGCAGCCCGCAAACAGGGGGCTGGGATGAAAAACTGTTTTTT. This encodes CASSPQTGGWDEKLFF. The rearrangement uses TRBV7-9 and TRBJ1-4, with 9 positions matching TRBD1. In germline, CDR1 is SEHNR, CDR2 FQNEAQ (reference sequence). Trimming removed 5 bases from V and 6 bases from J; junction bases left unmatched: 10. This CDR3 has 16 amino acids. The full variable domain, rest sourced from reference TRBV7-9 and TRBJ1-4, is DTGVSQNPRHKITKRGQNVTFRCDPISEHNRLYWYRQTLGQGPEFLTYFQNEAQLEKSRLLSDRFSAERPKGSFSTLEIQRTEQGDSAMYLCASSPQTGGWDEKLFFGSGTQLSVL.

This clone was detected once. This chain joins TRBV7-6 and TRBJ2-7, with 10 bases that match TRBD2. J was trimmed by 5 bases and V by 1 base; bases with no gene match: 5. Germline CDR1 SGHVS, CDR2 FNYEAQ. The CDR3 extends over 15 amino acids. The CDR3 reads CASSLETSGAHEQYF. The DNA of the CDR3 is TGTGCCAGCAGCTTAGAAACTAGCGGGGCCCACGAGCAGTACTTC.

J is TRBJ2-1 and V is TRBV19; 11 bases are shared with TRBD2. The CDR3 is 15 residues long. V lost 6 bases and J lost 8; bases outside the gene matches: 9. Germline lookup yields CDR1 LNHDA and CDR2 SQIVND (reference sequence). CDR3: CASRNSGGASDEQFF. The CDR3 DNA reads as TGTGCCAGTAGAAATAGCGGGGGGGCCTCGGATGAGCAGTTCTTC.

For this clone: An end of the junction does not agree with germline; a read error may underlie this. V is TRBV29-1 and J is TRBJ1-1, with D perhaps matching TRBD1 (6 bases). This CDR3 is built from 12 residues. CDR1 is SQVTM, CDR2 ANQGSEA, per germline. The CDR3 here is CSVSSTGLEVIF. CDR3 bases: TGCAGCGTTAGTTCAACAGGGCTTGAAGTAATCTTT. Full variable domain (remainder filled in from reference TRBV29-1 and TRBJ1-1): SAVISQKPSRDICQRGTSLTIQCQVDSQVTMMFWYRQQPGQSLTLIATANQGSEATYESGFVIDKFPISRPNLTFSTLTVSNMSPEDSSIYLCSVSSTGLEVIFGQGTRLTVV.

The rearrangement uses TRBV28 and TRBJ2-7, with TRBD2 identical over 9 bases. V shed 5 bases, J shed 3 bases, and the junction held 8 bases outside the gene matches. CDR1 is MDHEN and CDR2 is SYDVKM in the germline V gene. The CDR3 sequence is 15 residues long. The CDR3 spells CASSRAGGPFYEQYF. The CDR3 bases are TGTGCCAGCAGTCGAGCGGGGGGCCCCTTCTACGAGCAGTACTTC.

CDR3 region: CASSYSGLAGDTQYF. The DNA of the CDR3 is TGTGCCAGCAGTTACTCGGGACTAGCGGGAGATACGCAGTATTTT. The chain recombines TRBV6-6 with TRBJ2-3, with 12 bases fitting TRBD2. J was trimmed by 5 bases and V by 0 bases; bases with no gene match: 0. Germline CDR1 MNHNY, CDR2 SVGAGI (reference sequence). There are 15 residues in the CDR3.

The chain employs TRBV15 and TRBJ2-1; 13 positions match TRBD2. Germline values: CDR1 LNHNV, CDR2 YYDKDF (reference sequence). Trimming cost V 5 bases and J 7 bases; bases outside gene matches: 5. This CDR3 comprises 15 residues. CDR3 amino acids: CATSEGTSGVNEQFF. CDR3 DNA sequence: TGTGCCACCAGCGAAGGGACTAGCGGGGTTAATGAGCAGTTCTTC.